The TCR beta chain under discussion was sequenced for a study of cytomegalovirus exposure and HLA in healthy donors. Trimming pared 5 bases from V and 0 bases from J, leaving 11 bases between. Germline V gives CDR1 WSHSY, CDR2 SAAADI. The CDR3 loop spans 14 amino acids. Profiling relied on immunoSEQ multiplex PCR, and the TCRdb table lists in-frame clones only, not all of them. The top ten clones hold approximately 20% of a sample with 150,000 to 170,000 clones, about 88% of them seen once. This chain links TRBV10-2 with TRBJ2-7; tentatively, D is TRBD2 (6 bases). Sequenced material: PBMCs. The sequence came from a man aged 18 to 30 in good health and CMV-seropositive. The CDR3 sequence is CASSPQRASYEQYF. CDR3 DNA sequence: TGCGCCAGCAGTCCACAGCGGGCCTCCTACGAGCAGTACTTC.